This TCR beta chain was found in a study of cytomegalovirus exposure and HLA in healthy donors (dated by TCRdb to the late 2010s). Regarding the research as a whole: An earlier analysis of 587 of the donors reported around 280 Gb of sequence data and 117 million unique TCR beta sequences obtained from approximately 180 million T cells. An early release that covered some 640 HLA-typed donors contained about 300 gigabases of sequencing data and tens of millions of unique TCR sequences. Among the roughly 400 genotyped donors, approximately 77% belonged to the genetic ancestry cluster associated with self-reported Caucasian donors. The study aimed to test whether cataloging public T cell receptors could reveal signatures of past pathogen exposure. The study profiled the T cell repertoires of under 700 subjects by immunosequencing and related them to cytomegalovirus serostatus. A separate validation cohort of about 110 different subjects was used in addition to the roughly 700-subject first cohort. To predict cytomegalovirus infection status, the study combined high-throughput TCR immunosequencing, statistical association of individual TCRs with disease status, and machine learning. A later analysis re-analyzed previously published TCR beta repertoires from 660 or so donors and added high-resolution HLA genotyping to study TCR occurrence patterns. The later analysis used no new phenotypic data to find candidate immune exposures, relying instead on TCR beta sequences and their occurrence across donors. An earlier analysis of approximately 630 of the donors applied high-throughput TCR beta sequencing to assess whether each TCR beta V gene segment acted as functional or pseudogenic. Alongside the repertoire data, information on donor age, sex, ethnicity and CMV serostatus was compiled. In a later genetic analysis, genome-wide SNP genotypes for about three fifths of the roughly 670 donors were used, and that subset was treated as a discovery cohort. All discovery cohort repertoires had been generated on a single sequencing platform. Class I and class II HLA loci were covered by the typing at four-digit resolution. Typing coverage varied by locus: roughly 620-640 donors for A, B, C, DRB1 and DQB1; roughly 500 for DQA1; more than 600 for DPA1; roughly 450 for DPB1. Roughly five DR-DQ haplotypes were handled as single units for association and clustering because linkage in the cohort was strong. Among some 410 genotyped donors of the cohort, an average of around 240,000 unique TCR beta nucleotide sequences was sequenced per donor, of which about 18% were non-productive. Beyond this particular receptor, the publication reports: Because counts were too low, roughly 17 rarely observed V segments, including chromosome 9 orphons, were left out of the earlier analysis of over 550 of the donors. According to a later analysis, parvovirus B19, influenza, CMV and Epstein-Barr virus appeared linked to several top co-occurrence clusters. Roughly uniform sequencing depth across donors was assumed in presence/absence analyses, although this assumption may not hold. In this cohort, only TCR beta chains were sequenced, and detectable features were limited by the absence of alpha or paired-chain data. According to a later analysis, most CMV-associated TCR beta chains appeared to be HLA-restricted, and the HLA associations seemed to be driven largely by CMV exposure. An earlier analysis of 587 of the donors showed that most TCR beta V segments appeared in productive rearrangements either about 87% or about 30% of the time, which broadly matched IMGT annotations. The authors suggested that the approach could potentially be generalized to other disease states and immunological phenotypes. At a false discovery rate of 0.05, a later analysis linked some 17,000 TCR beta sequences to specific HLA alleles. A group of highly shared sequence variants was considered likely to be a technical artifact of the sequencing pipeline. In vitro tests confirmed that a few of the cytomegalovirus-associated TCR beta chains recognize cytomegalovirus antigens. Immune exposure information for the cohort was limited to CMV serostatus. Most TCR sequences were observed very rarely across donors, whereas some public TCRs were present in many individuals. In a later genetic analysis, fewer N-insertions in productive TCRs were reported among donors in an Asian-associated ancestry cluster than the roughly 710-donor mean. Because some donors lacked HLA typing at each locus, the association tests relied only on the typed subset. The study listed 164 TCR beta chains as associated with cytomegalovirus. When HLA alleles, especially DR and DQ, strongly co-occurred, TCR associations were difficult to assign to individual alleles. According to a later analysis, TCR association rates differed among HLA loci, with DRB1 alleles showing the most associated TCRs and HLA-C alleles showing the fewest. Linkage disequilibrium might explain the correlated functional status among segregating V segments, but an unknown experimental factor could not be ruled out. In a later analysis, HLA-associated TCR beta chains showed more clonal expansion and lower generation probabilities than non-associated chains that were equally common. A later genetic analysis associated a missense DCLRE1C variant with V-gene and J-gene trimming of TCR beta chains, and an independent cohort replicated the association. A further reported finding was that TCR beta sequences accurately predicted the HLA-A and HLA-B alleles for most subjects in the first cohort. Cytomegalovirus status was reported to be diagnosed by the classifier with high specificity and sensitivity in both the original and validation cohorts.

The library relied on the immunoSEQ multiplex PCR assay. For the multiplex PCR, a mixture combining 60 forward primers for TCR Vbeta segments and 13 reverse primers for TCR Jbeta segments was used. The CDR3 region of rearranged TCR beta genes was amplified from genomic DNA with a multiplex PCR assay. The Illumina HiSeq System was used to sequence the amplified TCR beta libraries as 87-base-pair reads. The authors' analysis ran thus. Across the 500 to 750 repertoires, a later analysis counted 80 million or so unique TCR beta chains, roughly 11 million of which were shared by at least two donors. Raw reads were error-corrected and collapsed into unique sequences by a nearest-neighbor algorithm in which closely related sequences were merged to remove PCR and sequencing errors. To assign V, D and J gene segments, CDR3 sequences were aligned to IMGT reference sequences. For a sequence to be retained, a match of at least six nucleotides to both a V gene segment and a J gene segment was required. A rearrangement counted as productive if the CDR3 had no stop codons and remained in frame with V and J, and every other rearrangement counted as non-productive. CDR3 was defined by IMGT convention, running from the second conserved V-encoded cysteine to the conserved J-encoded phenylalanine. The earlier analysis of some 600 of the donors excluded sequences that lacked an unambiguous match to a single V gene segment. An earlier analysis of fewer than 750 of the donors classified V segments as functional when productive rearrangements were above 56.7% and as segregating when the standard deviation between donors was above 5%. A statistical classification framework was developed to diagnose cytomegalovirus status using the catalog of TCR beta chain sequences. In a later analysis, TCR nucleotide sequences were compared against IMGT/GENE-DB human TR gene sequences so that V and J genes could be assigned. Using the TCRdist pipeline, a later analysis assigned CDR3 sequences along with most-parsimonious VDJ recombination scenarios. A later analysis defined each TCR beta chain by its CDR3 amino acid sequence plus V-gene family, and excluded reads lacking a unique V-gene family. To address suspected cross-contamination and a sequencing artifact, a later analysis removed a few hundred highly shared, low-generation-probability nucleotide sequences. For each public chain, a later analysis derived a clonal expansion index from normalized ranks of inferred template counts within each repertoire. A later analysis computed generation probabilities with a VDJ recombination model fitted to out-of-frame rearrangements, and checked the results against IGoR. In a later analysis, hypergeometric tests were used to score TCR-TCR, TCR-HLA and TCR-CMV co-occurrence, with a repertoire-size bias correction applied to TCR pairs. A later analysis estimated false discovery rates by permuting HLA or CMV assignments 20 times. In a later analysis, co-occurring TCRs were grouped with DBSCAN, and TCRdist sequence similarity was added when clustering was performed within HLA-allele-positive subsets. For co-occurrence clustering, repertoires with fewer than 30,000 or more than 120,000 public chains were excluded, along with several repertoires with anomalous nucleotide sharing. TCRdb's version of the immuneACCESS table is confined to in-frame rearrangements and falls short of the full clone set. An unresolved V gene accounts for under half of the shortfall where checked; the remainder is of unknown origin. V and J calls and clone size come straight from that table; D and trimming were deduced from the DNA. The sample records approximately 170,000 clones, around three quarters of which are singletons. The ten most abundant clones make up approximately 1.5% of the sample.

In the case of this clone: Its antigen has not been determined. There are no base qualities to consult, and no much larger clone falls within one base.

The cohort comprised around 700 healthy bone marrow donors. Cohort members were all nominally healthy when sampled, although unrecorded immune exposures were likely present. The donor was CMV seronegative and belonged to the group of 352 seronegative cohort members. A peripheral blood sample was provided by each donor, and peripheral blood mononuclear cells were used for TCR beta sequencing. The Qiagen DNeasy Blood Extraction Kit was used to extract genomic DNA from the blood cell samples. The sequenced sample was PBMCs. The sequence came from a woman between 18 and 30 years old in good health and CMV-seronegative.

The CDR3 loop reads CASSMGQLTSGNTIYF. The DNA reads TGTGCCAGCAGCATGGGACAGTTAACCTCTGGAAACACCATATATTTT. The chain is encoded by TRBV11-3 joined to TRBJ1-3, with TRBD1 matching 7 junction bases. Trimming removed 5 bases from V and 0 bases from J; the gene matches leave 7 bases unexplained. The CDR3 has 16 amino acids, counting the end cysteine and phenylalanine. The retained sequence is limited to the CDR3, 48 bases, with the frame set at the first base. According to the germline V gene, CDR1 reads SGHNT and CDR2 reads YENEEA.